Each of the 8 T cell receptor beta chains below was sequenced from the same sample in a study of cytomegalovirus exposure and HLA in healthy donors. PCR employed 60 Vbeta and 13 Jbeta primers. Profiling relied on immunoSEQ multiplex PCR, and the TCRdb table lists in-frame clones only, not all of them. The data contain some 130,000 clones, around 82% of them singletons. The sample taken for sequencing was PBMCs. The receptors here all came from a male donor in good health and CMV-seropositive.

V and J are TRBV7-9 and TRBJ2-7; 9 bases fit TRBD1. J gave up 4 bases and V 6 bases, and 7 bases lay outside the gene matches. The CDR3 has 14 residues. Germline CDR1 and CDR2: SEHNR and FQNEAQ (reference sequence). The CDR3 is CASSRRQGVYEQYF. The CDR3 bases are TGTGCCAGCAGTCGTCGACAGGGGGTTTACGAGCAGTACTTC.

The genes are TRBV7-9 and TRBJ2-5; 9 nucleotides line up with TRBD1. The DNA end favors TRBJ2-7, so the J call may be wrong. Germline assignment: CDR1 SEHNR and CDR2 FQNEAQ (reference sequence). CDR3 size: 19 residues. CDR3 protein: CASSPGTGSPDYLPYEQYF. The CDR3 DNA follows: TGTGCCAGCAGCCCAGGGACAGGGAGCCCGGACTACCTGCCCTACGAGCAGTACTTC.

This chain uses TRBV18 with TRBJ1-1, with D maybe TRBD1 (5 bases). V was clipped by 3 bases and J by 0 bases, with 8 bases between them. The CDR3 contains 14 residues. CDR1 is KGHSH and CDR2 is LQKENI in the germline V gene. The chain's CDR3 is CASSPTGVNTEAFF. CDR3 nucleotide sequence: TGTGCCAGCTCACCCACAGGAGTGAACACTGAAGCTTTCTTT.

CDR3 nucleotides: TGTGCCAGCAGCTTGGCCGGGACTAGCGGGAGGAGGGGACACTACGAGCAGTACTTC. It specifies CASSLAGTSGRRGHYEQYF. The chain combines TRBV5-4 with TRBJ2-7; 15 positions match TRBD2. This CDR3 is built from 19 residues. V was pared by 0 bases and J by 3 bases, with 10 bases of the junction left unmatched. Per germline, CDR1 SGHNT and CDR2 YYREEE (reference sequence).

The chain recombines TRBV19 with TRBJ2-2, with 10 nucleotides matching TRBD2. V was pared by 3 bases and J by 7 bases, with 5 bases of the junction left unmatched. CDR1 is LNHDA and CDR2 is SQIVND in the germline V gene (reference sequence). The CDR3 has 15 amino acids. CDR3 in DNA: TGTGCCAGTAGTATCCAGCGGGAGGGTATCGGGGAGCTGTTTTTT. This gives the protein CASSIQREGIGELFF.

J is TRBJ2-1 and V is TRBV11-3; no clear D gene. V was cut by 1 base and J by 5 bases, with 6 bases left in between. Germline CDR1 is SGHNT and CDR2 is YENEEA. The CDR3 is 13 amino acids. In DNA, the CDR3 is TGTGCCAGCAGCTTAGGAGAAAACAATGAGCAGTTCTTC. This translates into CASSLGENNEQFF.

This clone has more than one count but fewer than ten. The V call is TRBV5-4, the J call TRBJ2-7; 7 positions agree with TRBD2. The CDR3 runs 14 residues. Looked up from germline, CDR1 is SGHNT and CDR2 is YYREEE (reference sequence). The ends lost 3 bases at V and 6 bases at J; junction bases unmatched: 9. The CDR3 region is CASSWGGSGTEQYF. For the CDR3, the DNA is TGTGCCAGCAGCTGGGGGGGGAGTGGGACCGAGCAGTACTTC.

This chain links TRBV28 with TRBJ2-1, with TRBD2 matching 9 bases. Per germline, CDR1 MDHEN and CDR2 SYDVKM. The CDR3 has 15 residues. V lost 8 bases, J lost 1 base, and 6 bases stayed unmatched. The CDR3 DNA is TGTGCCAGCTCTCTGCGGGAGGGTTCCTACAATGAGCAGTTCTTC. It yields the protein CASSLREGSYNEQFF.